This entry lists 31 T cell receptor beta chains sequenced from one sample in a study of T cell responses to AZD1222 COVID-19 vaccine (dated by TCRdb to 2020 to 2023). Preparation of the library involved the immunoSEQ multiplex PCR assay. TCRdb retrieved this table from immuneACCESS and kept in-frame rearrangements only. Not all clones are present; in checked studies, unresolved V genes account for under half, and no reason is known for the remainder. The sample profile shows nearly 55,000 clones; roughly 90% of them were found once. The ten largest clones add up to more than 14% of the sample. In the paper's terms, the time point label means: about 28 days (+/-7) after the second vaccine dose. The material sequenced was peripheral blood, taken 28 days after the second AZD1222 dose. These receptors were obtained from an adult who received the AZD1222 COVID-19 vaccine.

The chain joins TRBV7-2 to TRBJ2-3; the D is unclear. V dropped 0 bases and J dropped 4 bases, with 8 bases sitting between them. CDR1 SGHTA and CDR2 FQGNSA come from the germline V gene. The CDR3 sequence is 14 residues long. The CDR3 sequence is CASSLARGPDTQYF. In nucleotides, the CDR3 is TGTGCCAGCAGCTTAGCGCGCGGTCCAGATACGCAGTATTTT.

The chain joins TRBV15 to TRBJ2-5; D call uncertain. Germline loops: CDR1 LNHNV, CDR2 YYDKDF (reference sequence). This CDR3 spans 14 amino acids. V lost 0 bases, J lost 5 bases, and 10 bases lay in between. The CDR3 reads CATSREKGWETQYF. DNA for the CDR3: TGTGCCACCAGCAGAGAAAAAGGCTGGGAGACCCAGTACTTC.

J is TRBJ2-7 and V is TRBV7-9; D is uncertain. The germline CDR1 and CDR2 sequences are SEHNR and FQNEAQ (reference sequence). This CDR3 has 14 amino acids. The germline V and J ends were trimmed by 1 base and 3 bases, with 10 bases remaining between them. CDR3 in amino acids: CASSLGAGIYEQYF. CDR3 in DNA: TGTGCCAGCAGCTTAGGGGCAGGAATCTACGAGCAGTACTTC.

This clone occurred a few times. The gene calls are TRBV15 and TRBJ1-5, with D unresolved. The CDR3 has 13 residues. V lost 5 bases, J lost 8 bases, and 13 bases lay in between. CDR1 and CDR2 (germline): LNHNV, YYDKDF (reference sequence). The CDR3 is CATSHGPDEPQHF. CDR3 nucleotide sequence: TGTGCCACCAGCCACGGTCCTGACGAGCCCCAGCATTTT.

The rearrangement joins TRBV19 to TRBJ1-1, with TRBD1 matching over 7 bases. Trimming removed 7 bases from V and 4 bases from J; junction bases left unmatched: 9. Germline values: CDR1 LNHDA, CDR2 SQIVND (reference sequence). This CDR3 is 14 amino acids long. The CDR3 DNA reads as TGTGCCAGTACTGATCGGGGGACAGCCACTGAAGCTTTCTTT. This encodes CASTDRGTATEAFF.

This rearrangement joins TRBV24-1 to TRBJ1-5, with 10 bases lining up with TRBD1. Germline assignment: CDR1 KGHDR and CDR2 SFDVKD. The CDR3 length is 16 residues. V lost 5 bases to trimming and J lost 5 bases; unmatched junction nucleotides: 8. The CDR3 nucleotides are TGTGCCACCAGTGGCGGACTCGGGACAGGGGATCAGCCCCAGCATTTT. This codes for CATSGGLGTGDQPQHF.

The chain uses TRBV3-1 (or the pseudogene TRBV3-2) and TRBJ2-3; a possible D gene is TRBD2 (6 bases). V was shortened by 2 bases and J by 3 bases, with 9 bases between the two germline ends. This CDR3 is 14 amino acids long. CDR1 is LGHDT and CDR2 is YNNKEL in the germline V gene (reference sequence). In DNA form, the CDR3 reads TGTGCCAGCAGCCAACTACTAGCTACAGATACGCAGTATTTT. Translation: CASSQLLATDTQYF.

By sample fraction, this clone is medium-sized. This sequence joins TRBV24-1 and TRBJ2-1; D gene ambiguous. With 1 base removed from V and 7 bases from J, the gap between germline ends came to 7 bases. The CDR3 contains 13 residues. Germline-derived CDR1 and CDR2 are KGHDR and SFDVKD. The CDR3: CATSDLEENEQFF. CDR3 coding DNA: TGTGCCACCAGTGATTTAGAGGAGAATGAGCAGTTCTTC.

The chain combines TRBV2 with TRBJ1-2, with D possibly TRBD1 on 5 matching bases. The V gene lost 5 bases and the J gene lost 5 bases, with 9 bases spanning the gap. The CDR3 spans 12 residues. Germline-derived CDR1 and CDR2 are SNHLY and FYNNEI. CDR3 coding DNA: TGTGCCAGCAGTCGGGACGGGTATGGCTACACCTTC. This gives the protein CASSRDGYGYTF.

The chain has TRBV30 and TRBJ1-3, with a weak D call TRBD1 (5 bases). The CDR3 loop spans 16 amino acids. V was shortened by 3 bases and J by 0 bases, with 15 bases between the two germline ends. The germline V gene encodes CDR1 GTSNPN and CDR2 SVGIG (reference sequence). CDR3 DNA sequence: TGTGCCTGGAGACCCCGGGACGGGAACTCTGGAAACACCATATATTTT. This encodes CAWRPRDGNSGNTIYF.

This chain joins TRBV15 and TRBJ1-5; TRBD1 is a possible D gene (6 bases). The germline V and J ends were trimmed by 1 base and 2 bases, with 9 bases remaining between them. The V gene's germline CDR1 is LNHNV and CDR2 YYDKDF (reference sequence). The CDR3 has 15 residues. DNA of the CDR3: TGTGCCACCAGCAGAGTCAGGGGTGGCAATCAGCCCCAGCATTTT. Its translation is CATSRVRGGNQPQHF.

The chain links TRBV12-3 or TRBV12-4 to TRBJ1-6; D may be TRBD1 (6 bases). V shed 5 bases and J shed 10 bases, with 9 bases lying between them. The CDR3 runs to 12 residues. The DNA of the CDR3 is TGTGCCAGCAGTAGGGGGGTATCACCCCTCCACTTT. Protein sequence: CASSRGVSPLHF.

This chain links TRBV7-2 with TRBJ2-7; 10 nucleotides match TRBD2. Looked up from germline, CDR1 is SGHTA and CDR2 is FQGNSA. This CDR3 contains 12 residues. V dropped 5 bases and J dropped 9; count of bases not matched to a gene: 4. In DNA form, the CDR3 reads TGTGCCAGCAGCGGATCTAGCGGGGGGCAGTACTTC. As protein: CASSGSSGGQYF.

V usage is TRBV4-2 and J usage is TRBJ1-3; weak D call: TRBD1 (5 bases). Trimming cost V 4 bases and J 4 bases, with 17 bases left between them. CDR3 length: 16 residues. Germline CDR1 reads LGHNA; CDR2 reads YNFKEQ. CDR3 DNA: TGTGCCAGCAGCCCCCAGGGAGCCAAAGGGGGAAACACCATATATTTT. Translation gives CASSPQGAKGGNTIYF.

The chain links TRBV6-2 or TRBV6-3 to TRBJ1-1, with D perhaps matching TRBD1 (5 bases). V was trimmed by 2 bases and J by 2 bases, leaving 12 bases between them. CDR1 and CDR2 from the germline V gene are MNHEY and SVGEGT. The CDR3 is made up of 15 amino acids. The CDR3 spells CASSYEGTANTEAFF. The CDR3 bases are TGTGCCAGCAGTTACGAGGGGACGGCTAACACTGAAGCTTTCTTT.

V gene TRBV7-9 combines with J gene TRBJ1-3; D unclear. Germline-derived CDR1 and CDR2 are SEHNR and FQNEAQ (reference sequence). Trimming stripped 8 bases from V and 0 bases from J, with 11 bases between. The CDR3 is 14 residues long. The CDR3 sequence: CASAKSFSGNTIYF. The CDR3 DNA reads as TGTGCCAGCGCTAAGTCCTTCTCTGGAAACACCATATATTTT. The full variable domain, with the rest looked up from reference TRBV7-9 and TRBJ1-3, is DTGVSQNPRHKITKRGQNVTFRCDPISEHNRLYWYRQTLGQGPEFLTYFQNEAQLEKSRLLSDRFSAERPKGSFSTLEIQRTEQGDSAMYLCASAKSFSGNTIYFGEGSWLTVV.

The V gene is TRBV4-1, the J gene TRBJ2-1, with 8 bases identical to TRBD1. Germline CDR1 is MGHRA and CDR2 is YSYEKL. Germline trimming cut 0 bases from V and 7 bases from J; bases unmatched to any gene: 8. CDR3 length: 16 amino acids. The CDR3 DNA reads TGCGCCAGCAGCCAAGATAAAGGCAGGGGGCCAAATGAGCAGTTCTTC. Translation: CASSQDKGRGPNEQFF.

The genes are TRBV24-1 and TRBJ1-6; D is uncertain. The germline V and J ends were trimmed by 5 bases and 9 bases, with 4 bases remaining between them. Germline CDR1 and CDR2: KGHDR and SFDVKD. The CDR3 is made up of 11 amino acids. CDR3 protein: CATSGGSPLHF. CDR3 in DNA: TGTGCCACCAGTGGGGGTTCACCCCTCCACTTT.

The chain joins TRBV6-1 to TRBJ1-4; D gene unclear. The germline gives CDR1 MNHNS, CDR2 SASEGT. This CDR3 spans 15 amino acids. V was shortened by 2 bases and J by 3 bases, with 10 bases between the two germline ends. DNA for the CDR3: TGTGCCAGCAGTGAAAATCGGGGATCTAATGAAAAACTGTTTTTT. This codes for CASSENRGSNEKLFF.

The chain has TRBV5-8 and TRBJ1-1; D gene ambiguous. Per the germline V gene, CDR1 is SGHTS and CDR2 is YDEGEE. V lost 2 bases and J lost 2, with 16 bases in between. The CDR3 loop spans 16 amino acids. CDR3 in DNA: TGTGCCAGCAGCTTCGGGTTCGGCACCTTAAACACTGAAGCTTTCTTT. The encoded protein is CASSFGFGTLNTEAFF. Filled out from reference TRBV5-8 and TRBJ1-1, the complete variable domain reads EAGVTQSPTHLIKTRGQQATLRCSPISGHTSVYWYQQALGLGLQFLLWYDEGEERNRGNFPPRFSGRQFPNYSSELNVNALELEDSALYLCASSFGFGTLNTEAFFGQGTRLTVV.

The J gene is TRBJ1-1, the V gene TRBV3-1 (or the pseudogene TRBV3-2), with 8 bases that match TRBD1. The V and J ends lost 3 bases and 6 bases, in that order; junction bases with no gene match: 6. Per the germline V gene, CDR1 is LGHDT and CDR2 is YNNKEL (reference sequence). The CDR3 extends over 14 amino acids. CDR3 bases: TGTGCCAGCAGCCATTTGGACAGGGCCTCTGAAGCTTTCTTT. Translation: CASSHLDRASEAFF.

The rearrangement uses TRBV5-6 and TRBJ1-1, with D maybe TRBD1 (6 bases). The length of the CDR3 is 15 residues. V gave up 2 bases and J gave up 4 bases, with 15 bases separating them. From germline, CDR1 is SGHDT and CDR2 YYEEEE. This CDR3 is CASSLTGAAGTEAFF. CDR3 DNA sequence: TGTGCCAGCAGCTTAACGGGGGCCGCTGGCACTGAAGCTTTCTTT. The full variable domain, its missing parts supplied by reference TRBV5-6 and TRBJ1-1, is DAGVTQSPTHLIKTRGQQVTLRCSPKSGHDTVSWYQQALGQGPQFIFQYYEEEERQRGNFPDRFSGHQFPNYSSELNVNALLLGDSALYLCASSLTGAAGTEAFFGQGTRLTVV.

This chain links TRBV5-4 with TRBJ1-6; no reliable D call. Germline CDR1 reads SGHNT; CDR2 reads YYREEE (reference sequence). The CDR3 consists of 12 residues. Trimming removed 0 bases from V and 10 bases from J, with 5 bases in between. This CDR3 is CASSLDGSPLHF. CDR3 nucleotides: TGTGCCAGCAGCTTGGATGGATCACCCCTCCACTTT. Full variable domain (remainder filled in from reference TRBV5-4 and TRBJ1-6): ETGVTQSPTHLIKTRGQQVTLRCSSQSGHNTVSWYQQALGQGPQFIFQYYREEENGRGNFPPRFSGLQFPNYSSELNVNALELDDSALYLCASSLDGSPLHFGNGTRLTVT.

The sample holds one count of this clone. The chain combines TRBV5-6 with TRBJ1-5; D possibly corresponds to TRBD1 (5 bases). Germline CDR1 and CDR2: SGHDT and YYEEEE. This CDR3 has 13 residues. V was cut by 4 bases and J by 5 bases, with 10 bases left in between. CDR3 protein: CASSRTPDQPQHF. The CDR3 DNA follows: TGTGCCAGCAGCCGGACACCCGATCAGCCCCAGCATTTT. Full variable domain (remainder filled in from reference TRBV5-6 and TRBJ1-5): DAGVTQSPTHLIKTRGQQVTLRCSPKSGHDTVSWYQQALGQGPQFIFQYYEEEERQRGNFPDRFSGHQFPNYSSELNVNALLLGDSALYLCASSRTPDQPQHFGDGTRLSIL.

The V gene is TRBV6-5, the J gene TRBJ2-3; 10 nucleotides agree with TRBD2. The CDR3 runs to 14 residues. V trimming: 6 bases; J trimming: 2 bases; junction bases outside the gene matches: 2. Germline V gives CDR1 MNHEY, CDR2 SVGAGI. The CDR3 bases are TGTGCCAGCAGCGGGACTAGCGACACAGATACGCAGTATTTT. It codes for CASSGTSDTDTQYF.

DNA of the CDR3: TGTGCCACCAGCTCAGGGACAGGTACTGAAGCTTTCTTT. Translating it yields CATSSGTGTEAFF. J is TRBJ1-1 and V is TRBV15; 8 nucleotides match TRBD1. CDR1 is LNHNV and CDR2 is YYDKDF in the germline V gene (reference sequence). The CDR3 is 13 amino acids. V trimming: 5 bases; J trimming: 5 bases; junction bases outside the gene matches: 4.

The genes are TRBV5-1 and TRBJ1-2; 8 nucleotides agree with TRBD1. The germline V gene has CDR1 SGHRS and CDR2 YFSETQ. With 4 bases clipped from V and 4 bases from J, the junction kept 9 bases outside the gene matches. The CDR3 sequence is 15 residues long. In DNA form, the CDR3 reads TGCGCCAGCAGCGCTGGGACAGGACTCCGCTATGGCTACACCTTC. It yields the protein CASSAGTGLRYGYTF.

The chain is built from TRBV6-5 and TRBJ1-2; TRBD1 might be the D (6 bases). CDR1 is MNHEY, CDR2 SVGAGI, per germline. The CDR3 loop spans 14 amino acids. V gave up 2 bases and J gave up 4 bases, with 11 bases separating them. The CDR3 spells CASSYGGGPYGYTF. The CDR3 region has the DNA TGTGCCAGCAGTTACGGGGGCGGGCCCTATGGCTACACCTTC.

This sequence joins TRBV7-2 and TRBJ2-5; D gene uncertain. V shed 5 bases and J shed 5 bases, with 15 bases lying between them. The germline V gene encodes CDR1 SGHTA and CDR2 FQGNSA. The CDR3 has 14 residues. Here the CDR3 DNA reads TGTGCCAGCAGCCTATCCGGCCCTCGGGAGACCCAGTACTTC. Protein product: CASSLSGPRETQYF.

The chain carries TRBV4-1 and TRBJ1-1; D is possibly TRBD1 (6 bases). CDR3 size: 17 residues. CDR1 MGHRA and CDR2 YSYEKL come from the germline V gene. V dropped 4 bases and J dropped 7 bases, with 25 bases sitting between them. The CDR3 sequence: CASSLLMGRGSTNEAFF. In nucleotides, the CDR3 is TGCGCCAGCAGCCTCCTAATGGGCAGGGGATCTACGAATGAAGCTTTCTTT.

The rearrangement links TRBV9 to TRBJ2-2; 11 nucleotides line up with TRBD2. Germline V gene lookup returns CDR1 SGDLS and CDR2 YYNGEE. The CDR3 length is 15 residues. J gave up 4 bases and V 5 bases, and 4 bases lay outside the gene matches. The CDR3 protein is CASRKTSGTTGELFF. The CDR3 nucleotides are TGTGCCAGCAGGAAGACTAGCGGGACCACCGGGGAGCTGTTTTTT.